This T cell receptor (beta chain) was observed in a study of T cell responses to AZD1222 COVID-19 vaccine. Notes on the study in general: Repertoire sampling was restricted to post-peak T cell response timepoints. Regions 160-218 and 743-854 dominated among vaccine-associated CD4 TCRs spanning spike. Among spike-specific TCRs, nearly half reportedly target unmutated variant regions. Only six or seven AZD1222 recipients tested seropositive at baseline.

Measured with immunoSEQ multiplex PCR; TCRdb has only the in-frame clones, and not every one. This sample yields 130,000 or so clones, of which 93% are seen a single time; 0.7% to 1% belongs to the top ten. Unmatched junction bases numbered 6, after V lost 5 bases and J lost 9 bases. The CDR3 spans 12 residues. Germline V gene data show CDR1 as ENHRY and CDR2 as SYGVKD. As regards this clone: Its antigen remains unknown.

The chain couples TRBV10-3 to TRBJ1-1, with TRBD1 matching 7 bases. The sequences come from peripheral blood, collected on day 0 of MenACWY control vaccination. This TCR came from an adult in good health. The CDR3 DNA follows: TGTGCCATCAGTAGGACAGGCCCGCAAGCTTTCTTT. This encodes CAISRTGPQAFF.